The sequence of this T cell receptor (beta chain) was determined in a study of blood T cells in healthy people across ages. Unmatched junction bases numbered 8, after V lost 10 bases and J lost 5 bases. CDR3 length equals 13 residues. CDR1 SGDLS and CDR2 YYNGEE come from the germline V gene. Primed by a sample-barcoded 5' primer and a J-beta primer mix, a second PCR proceeded for roughly 7 to 12 cycles. Template switching added a 12-random-nucleotide identifier to every cDNA molecule. TCRdb called the 5' RACE reads again in MiXCR, with one record for every CDR3 protein. The sample consists of approximately 800,000 distinct CDR3 sequences, 45% to 70% of them appearing once. Each donor had around 11 milliliters of peripheral blood drawn. This clonotype was observed once.

The V call is TRBV9, the J call TRBJ2-2; TRBD2 agrees at 7 bases. This receptor was taken from a man aged 40-55 years in good health. What was sequenced was blood. CDR3 sequence: CAGSGLVTGELFF. The DNA of the CDR3 is TGTGCCGGTAGCGGGCTTGTAACCGGGGAGCTGTTTTTT.